These T cell receptor beta chains were read from a single sample in a study of CD8+CD57+ T cells in acquired aplastic anemia. TCRdb reprocessed the reads via MiXCR and lists one record per CDR3 protein. The sample lists about 190,000 distinct CDR3 sequences, approximately 50% seen once, with about a sixth in the top ten. The sequenced sample consisted of sorted CD4+, CD8+, or CD8+CD57+ T cells (not recorded which) from PBMCs. Receptors originate from a human donor in good health, serving as a control. The CDR3 runs from the conserved cysteine through the conserved F or W. The D gene is left open where the match is weak. Size is omitted from some rows. Given values are once, few, many or a class for expanded clones.

V gene	clone size	J gene	D gene	CDR3 DNA	CDR3 protein
TRBV2	.	TRBJ2-5	TRBD1	TGTGCCAGCAGTGGGGACAGTCAAGAGACCCAGTACTTC	CASSGDSQETQYF
TRBV7-2	many	TRBJ1-1	.	TGTGCCAGCAGCCCGGTGGGGGTGGTAGCTTTCTTT	CASSPVGVVAFF
TRBV10-1	many	TRBJ1-5	.	TGCGCCAGCATAGCTGAGTTGAGGCAGCCCCAGCATTTT	CASIAELRQPQHF
TRBV2	.	TRBJ1-5	TRBD1	TGTGCCAGCAGTCAGGGACAGGTGGGCAATCAGCCCCAGCATTTT	CASSQGQVGNQPQHF
TRBV5-1	.	TRBJ2-3	.	TGCGCCAGCAGCGCCACAGATGGGGGAGATACGCAGTATTTT	CASSATDGGDTQYF
TRBV2	.	TRBJ1-2	TRBD1	TGTGCCAGCAGTGGTGGGACAGTTGGAAACACCTTC	CASSGGTVGNTF
TRBV3-1	.	TRBJ2-1	TRBD2	TGTGCCAGCAGCCAAGAACTAGCGGCTTACAATGAGCAGTTCTTC	CASSQELAAYNEQFF
TRBV20-1	many	TRBJ1-1	.	TGCAGTGTTAGGGCTCCTCGGGGGAACACTGAAGCTTTCTTT	CSVRAPRGNTEAFF
TRBV19	.	TRBJ1-2	TRBD1	TGTGCCAGTAGCATCGGGACAGCCTACACCTTC	CASSIGTAYTF
TRBV24-1	.	TRBJ2-7	.	TGTGCCACCAGTAGGACAGCCTACGAGCAGTACTTC	CATSRTAYEQYF
TRBV5-6	many	TRBJ2-2	TRBD2	TGTGCCAGCAGCTTGGTCGGGACTAGCGGGAGGAACACCGGGGAGCTGTTTTTT	CASSLVGTSGRNTGELFF
TRBV5-1	.	TRBJ2-7	TRBD1	TGCGCCAGCAGCTTGGGACAGGGGGAGAGATACGGCACCTACGAGCAGTACTTC	CASSLGQGERYGTYEQYF
TRBV9	many	TRBJ2-3	TRBD2	TGTGCCAGCAGCGTAGGAAAAGGACTAGCGACAGATACGCAGTATTTT	CASSVGKGLATDTQYF
TRBV5-5	.	TRBJ2-3	TRBD2	TGTGCCAGCAGCTTCGGGACTAGCGGTCTCACAGATACGCAGTATTTT	CASSFGTSGLTDTQYF
TRBV7-6	.	TRBJ2-5	.	TGTGCCAGCAGCTTAGGGGAGACCCAAGAGACCCAGTACTTC	CASSLGETQETQYF
TRBV7-2	many	TRBJ2-5	TRBD1	TGTGCCAGCAGGACCCAGGGGGCATTCGGGGAGACCCAGTACTTC	CASRTQGAFGETQYF
TRBV9	many	TRBJ2-7	TRBD1	TGTGCCAGCAGCCAAGACCTGGGACAGGGGGACCTCTACGAGCAGTACTTC	CASSQDLGQGDLYEQYF
TRBV15	.	TRBJ2-7	.	TGTGCCACCAGCAGCTTAGGGCCTCCCCGCGAGGACGAGCAGTACTTC	CATSSLGPPREDEQYF
TRBV5-6	.	TRBJ1-4	.	TGTGCCAGCAATCTAGGACGGATGAATGAAAAACTGTTTTTT	CASNLGRMNEKLFF
TRBV20-1	many	TRBJ1-5	.	TGCAGTGCTAGTATCGGGTATAGCAATCAGCCCCAGCATTTT	CSASIGYSNQPQHF
TRBV6-1	.	TRBJ1-2	TRBD1	TGTGCCAGCAGCCAGGGGGGCGCGTTGCTTGGCTACACCTTC	CASSQGGALLGYTF
TRBV7-6	once	TRBJ2-3	TRBD2	TGTGCCAGCAGCTTAAGGGCGGGGGGATTTAGCACAGATACGCAGTATTTT	CASSLRAGGFSTDTQYF
TRBV7-6	.	TRBJ2-5	.	TGTGCCAGCAGCGCCAGTGTGGGGGGACAAGAGACCCAGTACTTC	CASSASVGGQETQYF
TRBV9	many	TRBJ2-2	TRBD2	TGTGCCAGCCGGGAGGCTGCGAACACCGGGGAGCTGTTTTTT	CASREAANTGELFF
TRBV19	.	TRBJ1-5	.	TGTGCCAGTAGTATAGCCAGACAAGATCAGCCCCAGCATTTT	CASSIARQDQPQHF
TRBV7-9	once	TRBJ2-5	.	TGTGCCAGCAGCCCATCGTTGGCCACCGAATCGACCCAGTACTTC	CASSPSLATESTQYF
TRBV2	.	TRBJ2-1	TRBD1	TGTGCCAGCGGTGAACTTGGGGGGACAGGGGCTAGTGGGCAGTTCTTC	CASGELGGTGASGQFF
TRBV2	.	TRBJ2-3	TRBD1	TGTGCCAGCAGCTCGGGACAGGTAGATACGCAGTATTTT	CASSSGQVDTQYF
TRBV10-3	few	TRBJ2-5	TRBD1	TGTGCCATCAGCGTCCGGGACAGGGCCTGGGAGACCCAGTACTTC	CAISVRDRAWETQYF
TRBV7-2	.	TRBJ1-2	.	TGTGCCAGCAGCTTAGCCTTAGACGTGGGCTACACCTTC	CASSLALDVGYTF
TRBV10-1	.	TRBJ1-1	.	TGCGCCAGCAGTGAGGTCCCCGAAGCTTTCTTT	CASSEVPEAFF
TRBV15	.	TRBJ2-5	.	TGTGCCACCAGCAGGAATGGGGAGACCCAGTACTTC	CATSRNGETQYF
TRBV12-5	many	TRBJ1-2	.	TGTGCTAGTGGTTGGCAGAGACAAAGCTACGGGGTTTATGGCTACACCTTC	CASGWQRQSYGVYGYTF
TRBV25-1	.	TRBJ1-4	.	TGTGCCAGCAGTGTCGGGGATGGCACTAATGAAAAACTGTTTTTT	CASSVGDGTNEKLFF
TRBV12-5	many	TRBJ1-2	TRBD1	TGTGCTAGTGGTTTGGAGACAGGGGTGCGCTACACCTTC	CASGLETGVRYTF
TRBV25-1	.	TRBJ1-1	.	TGTGCCAGCAGTGATAACAGGGACGTTGCTTTCTTT	CASSDNRDVAFF
TRBV9	many	TRBJ2-7	TRBD1	TGTGCCAGCAGCGACGGTCCGGGACAGGGGCCCTCCTACGAGCAGTACTTC	CASSDGPGQGPSYEQYF
TRBV7-6	few	TRBJ1-1	.	TGTGCCACCAGCAGAAGAGACTTTACCGCAGCTTTCTTT	CATSRRDFTAAFF
TRBV2	.	TRBJ1-1	.	TGTGCCAGCAATCGACAGTCTTTGAACACCGAAGCTTTCTTT	CASNRQSLNTEAFF
TRBV6-1	many	TRBJ1-1	TRBD1	TGTGCCAGCATCCCCGCCGGGACAGCTCCGTCCAAGGCTTTCTTT	CASIPAGTAPSKAFF
TRBV30	many	TRBJ2-7	TRBD1	TGTGCCTGGAGACAGGGGACCTACGAGCAGTACTTC	CAWRQGTYEQYF
TRBV2	few	TRBJ1-2	.	TGTGCCAGCAGTGTGGGGGATGGCTACACCTTC	CASSVGDGYTF
TRBV3-1	many	TRBJ1-1	.	TGTGCCAGCAGCCAGAGAGCAGGGGACACTGAAGCTTTCTTT	CASSQRAGDTEAFF
TRBV2	.	TRBJ2-7	TRBD1	TGTGCCAGCAGTGAGTTAGCAGGGGGTCGATTGGAGCAGTACTTC	CASSELAGGRLEQYF
TRBV20-1	.	TRBJ1-6	.	TGCAGTGCTAGTCCCAGGGTTTCGAATTCACCCCTCCACTTT	CSASPRVSNSPLHF
TRBV25-1	once	TRBJ1-4	.	TGTGCCAGCAGTGATTTCATATGGGAGGCAACTAATGAAAAACTGTTTTTT	CASSDFIWEATNEKLFF
TRBV11-1	many	TRBJ2-3	.	TGTGCCAGCAGCTTTGGCGAGCGCCCAGATACGCAGTATTTT	CASSFGERPDTQYF
TRBV7-2	many	TRBJ2-1	.	TGTGCCAGCAGCGGACAAGTCAGCTCCTACAATGAGCAGTTCTTC	CASSGQVSSYNEQFF
TRBV6-5	.	TRBJ2-2	TRBD2	TGTGCCAGCAGTTATAATAGCGGGAGATACACCGGGGAGCTGTTTTTT	CASSYNSGRYTGELFF
TRBV10-3	many	TRBJ1-6	TRBD1	TGTGCCATCAGTGAGATACAGACAGGGGGATTTTCACCCCTCCACTTT	CAISEIQTGGFSPLHF
TRBV7-8	many	TRBJ1-5	TRBD1	TGTGCCAGCAGCCCCCAGACAGGGGCTACCAATCAGCCCCAGCATTTT	CASSPQTGATNQPQHF
TRBV4-2	few	TRBJ1-5	.	TGTGCCAGCAGCCCCAGACTTCTAATAACAGGTTATCAGCCCCGGCATTTT	CASSPRLLITGYQPRHF
TRBV18	many	TRBJ2-1	.	TGTGCCAGCTCACCACCGTTCAGTGAGCAGTTCTTC	CASSPPFSEQFF
TRBV7-3	.	TRBJ1-4	TRBD1	TGTGCCAGCAGCTTTACAGGGGGCCAGGGAGGGGAAAAACTGTTTTTT	CASSFTGGQGGEKLFF
TRBV7-7	few	TRBJ2-5	.	TGTGCTAGCAGCTTAGCTTATGGGGAGACCCAGTACTTC	CASSLAYGETQYF
TRBV25-1	many	TRBJ1-2	.	TGTGCCAGCAGTGTGAATCAGGTTGGCTACACCTTC	CASSVNQVGYTF
TRBV10-3	many	TRBJ2-1	.	TGTGCCATCAGTGATCACCATGGTGAGCAGTTCTTC	CAISDHHGEQFF
TRBV10-2	.	TRBJ2-7	TRBD1	TGCGCCAGCAACGCCGGGACAGGGGGCACCGACTACGAGCAGTACTTC	CASNAGTGGTDYEQYF
TRBV28	many	TRBJ1-2	TRBD1	TGTGCCAGCAGTTCAGGACAGGGTCGCTACACCTTC	CASSSGQGRYTF